This entry lists 2 T cell receptor beta chains sequenced from one sample in a study of T-cell memory formation after mild COVID-19. Using its own MiXCR run on the 5' RACE reads, TCRdb lists one record per CDR3 protein. The sample records about 400,000 distinct CDR3 sequences, 15% to 20% being singletons. The sample comprised PBMCs or a T cell subset sorted from them (not recorded which). These receptors all stem from a man between 18 and 29 years old who had mild COVID-19 (a few samples of this study predate the infection). Cell type and time point are not known.

The rearrangement links TRBV5-1 to TRBJ1-1, with D tentatively TRBD1 (5 bases). CDR1 is SGHRS, CDR2 YFSETQ, per germline. CDR3 length equals 13 residues. V shed 1 base and J shed 6 bases, with 10 bases lying between them. The CDR3 reads CASSLPRVAEAFF. DNA of the CDR3: TGCGCCAGCAGCTTGCCCAGGGTCGCTGAAGCTTTCTTT.

This sequence joins TRBV27 and TRBJ2-7; TRBD2 might be the D (6 bases). The CDR3 runs to 16 residues. Germline CDR1 is MNHEY and CDR2 is SMNVEV (reference sequence). CDR3 DNA: TGTGCTTCTCAGGGCCTCCGGCGGGGTTGCAACAACGAGCAGTACTTC. It codes for CASQGLRRGCNNEQYF.